A single sample gave rise to the 12 T cell receptor beta chains below, sequenced in a study of cytotoxic CD8 clonotypes in ibrutinib-treated CLL. Assay used: immunoSEQ multiplex PCR; TCRdb lists only in-frame clones, some missing. The top ten clones hold around 6.6% of a sample with 300,000 or so clones, roughly 67% of them seen once. Sample: PBMCs, taken after 36 months of ibrutinib treatment. These receptors were obtained from a human donor with chronic lymphocytic leukemia.

The chain recombines TRBV9 with TRBJ2-7; D is tentatively TRBD1 or TRBD2 (5 bases each). The CDR3 runs 16 residues. V was pared by 4 bases and J by 3 bases, with 20 bases between. Germline assignment: CDR1 SGDLS and CDR2 YYNGEE. The CDR3 protein is CASSPGRGRAVYEQYF. CDR3 sequence (DNA): TGTGCCAGCAGCCCAGGGAGAGGCAGGGCGGTCTACGAGCAGTACTTC. The whole variable domain, filled in from reference TRBV9 and TRBJ2-7, reads DSGVTQTPKHLITATGQRVTLRCSPRSGDLSVYWYQQSLDQGLQFLIQYYNGEERAKGNILERFSAQQFPDLHSELNLSSLELGDSALYFCASSPGRGRAVYEQYFGPGTRLTVT.

The chain carries TRBV6-5 and TRBJ2-7, with D perhaps assigned TRBD1 or TRBD2 (5 bases each). Germline V lookup: CDR1 MNHEY, CDR2 SVGAGI. V was pared by 5 bases and J by 4 bases, with 15 bases between. This CDR3 is built from 14 residues. The CDR3 DNA sequence: TGTGCCAGCAGTACCGGACTGGGGGATTACGAGCAGTACTTC. This encodes CASSTGLGDYEQYF.

CDR3 region: CASSFMSREQYF. The DNA for the CDR3 is TGTGCCAGCAGTTTTATGTCTAGAGAGCAGTACTTC. The chain recombines TRBV28 with TRBJ2-7, with unresolved D. Trimming cost V 3 bases and J 7 bases, with 10 bases left between them. The CDR3 runs to 12 residues. Germline CDR1 reads MDHEN; CDR2 reads SYDVKM.

The chain links TRBV2 to TRBJ1-3, with D unresolved. V dropped 4 bases and J dropped 10 bases, with 11 bases sitting between them. The CDR3 consists of 12 residues. The germline gives CDR1 SNHLY, CDR2 FYNNEI. CDR3 loop: CASSGQVWTIYF. The CDR3 DNA sequence: TGTGCCAGCAGTGGCCAGGTCTGGACCATATATTTT.

Only one count was recorded for this clone. This sequence joins TRBV21-1 and TRBJ1-5; the tabulated D call, TRBD1, remains unverified against the DNA. TRBV21-1 is described as a pseudogene. This CDR3 comprises 20 residues. Here the CDR3 DNA reads TGTGCCAGCAGCAAACCGGACAGGGAGGCTCGATTGTTTTGCAATCAGCCCCAGCATTTT. This codes for CASSKPDREARLFCNQPQHF.

The genes are TRBV19 and TRBJ1-5; D not resolved. The CDR3 contains 16 residues. Germline V CDR1 and CDR2: LNHDA, SQIVND (reference sequence). Trimming stripped 3 bases from V and 3 bases from J, with 15 bases between. The CDR3 DNA sequence: TGTGCCAGTAGTATTGGAGACGGGCGCGACAATCAGCCCCAGCATTTT. Amino acid sequence: CASSIGDGRDNQPQHF.

The chain combines TRBV29-1 with TRBJ2-2; 9 bases are shared with TRBD1. Germline V gene lookup returns CDR1 SQVTM and CDR2 ANQGSEA. CDR3 length: 14 amino acids. Losses at the gene ends were 6 bases for V and 4 bases for J; bases not matched to a gene: 6. The CDR3 bases are TGCAGCGTGAAGGACAGGGGTGGCACCGGGGAGCTGTTTTTT. Translating gives CSVKDRGGTGELFF.

This chain links TRBV11-2 with TRBJ2-3; 8 nucleotides agree with TRBD2. J gave up 2 bases and V 1 base, and 5 bases lay outside the gene matches. CDR3 size: 16 residues. Germline loops: CDR1 SGHAT, CDR2 FQNNGV. The CDR3 sequence: CASSLGVREDTDTQYF. The CDR3 nucleotides read TGTGCCAGCAGCTTAGGAGTGCGGGAGGACACAGATACGCAGTATTTT.

J is TRBJ2-5 and V is TRBV5-6; D is ambiguous. V lost 2 bases to trimming and J lost 1 base, with 6 bases between them. In germline, CDR1 is SGHDT, CDR2 YYEEEE. The CDR3 is 13 amino acids. The CDR3: CASSFVAQETQYF. CDR3 nucleotide sequence: TGTGCCAGCAGCTTCGTCGCCCAAGAGACCCAGTACTTC.

V gene TRBV10-3 combines with J gene TRBJ1-6; D might be TRBD1 (5 bases). The CDR3 consists of 13 residues. Trimming removed 8 bases from V and 10 bases from J, with 15 bases in between. CDR1 and CDR2 (germline): ENHRY, SYGVKD. DNA of the CDR3: TGTGCCATCTCTAAGGACACTGGGTCACCCCTCCACTTT. Translation gives CAISKDTGSPLHF.

This rearrangement joins TRBV9 to TRBJ2-1, with 7 bases aligning to TRBD1. Germline V CDR1 and CDR2: SGDLS, YYNGEE. The CDR3 covers 13 residues. The V gene end was trimmed by 5 bases and the J gene end by 7 bases; junction bases not matched to a gene: 6. Here the CDR3 DNA reads TGTGCCAGCAGTCCCGACAGGGCTAATGAGCAGTTCTTC. This codes for CASSPDRANEQFF. The full variable domain, completed using reference TRBV9 and TRBJ2-1, is DSGVTQTPKHLITATGQRVTLRCSPRSGDLSVYWYQQSLDQGLQFLIQYYNGEERAKGNILERFSAQQFPDLHSELNLSSLELGDSALYFCASSPDRANEQFFGPGTRLTVL.

The rearrangement uses TRBV7-2 and TRBJ2-7, with 7 bases that match TRBD2. Germline loops: CDR1 SGHTA, CDR2 FQGNSA. Trimming took 3 bases from V and 1 from J; bases not matched to a gene: 12. This CDR3 contains 17 residues. In nucleotides, the CDR3 is TGTGCCAGCAGCTTCCGACAATCGGGCGGGAGTTCCTACGAGCAGTACTTC. Protein product: CASSFRQSGGSSYEQYF.